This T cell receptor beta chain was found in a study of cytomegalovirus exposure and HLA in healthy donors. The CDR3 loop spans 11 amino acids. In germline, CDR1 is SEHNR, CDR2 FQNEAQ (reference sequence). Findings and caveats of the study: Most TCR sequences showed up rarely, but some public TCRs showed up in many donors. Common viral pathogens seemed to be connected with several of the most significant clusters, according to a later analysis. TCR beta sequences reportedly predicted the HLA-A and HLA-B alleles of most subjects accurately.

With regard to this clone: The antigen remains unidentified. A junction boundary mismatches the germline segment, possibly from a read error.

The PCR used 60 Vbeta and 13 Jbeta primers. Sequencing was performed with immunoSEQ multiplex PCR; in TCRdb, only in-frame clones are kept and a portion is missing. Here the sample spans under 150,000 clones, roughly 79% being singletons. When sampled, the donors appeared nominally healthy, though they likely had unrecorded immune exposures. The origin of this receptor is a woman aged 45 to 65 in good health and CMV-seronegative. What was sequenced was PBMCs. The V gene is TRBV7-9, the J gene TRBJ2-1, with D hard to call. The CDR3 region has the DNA TGTGCCAGCAGCTTAGCGGGCAATTGTCTCTTC. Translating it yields CASSLAGNCLF.